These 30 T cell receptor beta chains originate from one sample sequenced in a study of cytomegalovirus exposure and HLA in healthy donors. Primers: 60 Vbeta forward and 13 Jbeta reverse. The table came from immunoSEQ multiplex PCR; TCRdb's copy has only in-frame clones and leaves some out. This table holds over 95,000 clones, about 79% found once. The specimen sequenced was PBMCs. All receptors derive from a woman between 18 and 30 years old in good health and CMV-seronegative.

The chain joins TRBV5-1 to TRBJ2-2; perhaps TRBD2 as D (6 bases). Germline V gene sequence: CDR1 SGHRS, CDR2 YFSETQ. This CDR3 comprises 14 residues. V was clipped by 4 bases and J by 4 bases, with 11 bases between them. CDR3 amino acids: CASSQLGGTGELFF. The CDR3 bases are TGCGCCAGCAGCCAGTTGGGGGGCACCGGGGAGCTGTTTTTT.

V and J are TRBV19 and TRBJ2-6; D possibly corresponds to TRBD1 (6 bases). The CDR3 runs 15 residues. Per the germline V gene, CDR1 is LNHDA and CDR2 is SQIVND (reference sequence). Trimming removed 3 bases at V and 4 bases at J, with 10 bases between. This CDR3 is CASSIPGEGANVLTF. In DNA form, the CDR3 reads TGTGCCAGTAGTATCCCAGGGGAGGGGGCCAACGTCCTGACTTTC.

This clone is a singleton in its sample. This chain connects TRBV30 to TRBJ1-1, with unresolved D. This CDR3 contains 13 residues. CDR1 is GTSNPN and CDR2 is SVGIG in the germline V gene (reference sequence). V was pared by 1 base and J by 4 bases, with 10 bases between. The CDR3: CAWSAQRSTEAFF. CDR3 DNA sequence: TGTGCCTGGAGTGCACAGAGAAGCACTGAAGCTTTCTTT.

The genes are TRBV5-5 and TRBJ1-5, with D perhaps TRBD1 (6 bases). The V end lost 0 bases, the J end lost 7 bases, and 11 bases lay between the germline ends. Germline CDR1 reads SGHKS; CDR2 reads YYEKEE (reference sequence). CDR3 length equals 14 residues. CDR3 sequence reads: CASSLGGLGQPQHF. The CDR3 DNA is TGTGCCAGCAGCTTGGGGGGGCTGGGACAGCCCCAGCATTTT.

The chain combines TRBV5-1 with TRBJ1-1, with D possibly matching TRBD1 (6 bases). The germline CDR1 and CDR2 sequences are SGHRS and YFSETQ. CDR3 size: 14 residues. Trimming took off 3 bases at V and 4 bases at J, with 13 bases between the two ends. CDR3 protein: CASSSQGSSTEAFF. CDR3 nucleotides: TGCGCCAGCAGCTCCCAGGGGTCTAGCACTGAAGCTTTCTTT.

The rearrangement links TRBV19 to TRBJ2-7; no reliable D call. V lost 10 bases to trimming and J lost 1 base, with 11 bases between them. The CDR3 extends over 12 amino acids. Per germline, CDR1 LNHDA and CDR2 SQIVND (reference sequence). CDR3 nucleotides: TGTGCCACCTACAGTGGTTCCTACGAGCAGTACTTC. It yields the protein CATYSGSYEQYF.

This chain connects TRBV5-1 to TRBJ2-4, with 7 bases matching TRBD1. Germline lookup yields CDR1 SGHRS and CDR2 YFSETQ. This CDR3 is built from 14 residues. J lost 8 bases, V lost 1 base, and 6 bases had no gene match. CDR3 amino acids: CASSLNGQVDIQYF. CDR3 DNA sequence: TGCGCCAGCAGCTTGAACGGACAGGTGGACATTCAGTACTTC.

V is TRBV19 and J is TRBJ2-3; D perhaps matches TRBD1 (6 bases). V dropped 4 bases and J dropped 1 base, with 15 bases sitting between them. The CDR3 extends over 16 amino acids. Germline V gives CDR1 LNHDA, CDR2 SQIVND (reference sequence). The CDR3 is CASSTRTVLGTDTQYF. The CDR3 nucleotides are TGTGCCAGTAGTACCCGGACAGTCCTTGGCACAGATACGCAGTATTTT. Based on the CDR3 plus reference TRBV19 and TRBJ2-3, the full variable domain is DGGITQSPKYLFRKEGQNVTLSCEQNLNHDAMYWYRQDPGQGLRLIYYSQIVNDFQKGDIAEGYSVSREKKESFPLTVTSAQKNPTAFYLCASSTRTVLGTDTQYFGPGTRLTVL.

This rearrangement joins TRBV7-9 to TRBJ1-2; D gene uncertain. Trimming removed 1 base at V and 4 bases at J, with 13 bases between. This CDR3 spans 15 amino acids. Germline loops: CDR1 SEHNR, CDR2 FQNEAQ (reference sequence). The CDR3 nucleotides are TGTGCCAGCAGCTTAGGGCAGGCTCTGACCTATGGCTACACCTTC. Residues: CASSLGQALTYGYTF.

CDR3 nucleotides: TGCAGCGCTACCGGGACAGGGGAGGCTTTCTTT. It encodes CSATGTGEAFF. This chain links TRBV29-1 with TRBJ1-1, with 10 positions matching TRBD1. J lost 11 bases, V lost 7 bases, and 7 bases had no gene match. The CDR3 is 11 residues long. CDR1 is SQVTM and CDR2 is ANQGSEA in the germline V gene.

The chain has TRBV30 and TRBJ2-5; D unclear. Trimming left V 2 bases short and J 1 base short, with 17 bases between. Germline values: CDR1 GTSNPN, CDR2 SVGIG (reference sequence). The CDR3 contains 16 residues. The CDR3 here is CAWSLSSAGPQETQYF. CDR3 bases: TGTGCCTGGAGTTTGTCAAGCGCCGGCCCCCAAGAGACCCAGTACTTC.

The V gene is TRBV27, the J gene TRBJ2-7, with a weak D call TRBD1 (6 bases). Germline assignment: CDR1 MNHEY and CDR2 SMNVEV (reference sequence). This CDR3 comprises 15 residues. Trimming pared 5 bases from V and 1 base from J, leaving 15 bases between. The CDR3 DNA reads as TGTGCCAGCAGTAAGTACACAGGGCCTTCCTACGAGCAGTACTTC. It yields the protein CASSKYTGPSYEQYF.

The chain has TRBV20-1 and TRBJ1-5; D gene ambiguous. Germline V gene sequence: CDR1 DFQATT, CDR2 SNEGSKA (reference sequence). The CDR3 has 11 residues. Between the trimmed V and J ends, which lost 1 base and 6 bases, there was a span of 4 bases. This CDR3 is CSARAGQPQHF. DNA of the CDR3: TGCAGTGCTAGAGCCGGTCAGCCCCAGCATTTT.

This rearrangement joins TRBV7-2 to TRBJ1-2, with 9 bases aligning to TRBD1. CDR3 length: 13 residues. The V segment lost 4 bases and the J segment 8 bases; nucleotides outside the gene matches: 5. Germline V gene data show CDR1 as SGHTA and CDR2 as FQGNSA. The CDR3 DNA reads TGTGCCAGCAGCTCCCGGACAGGGGAGGGCTACACCTTC. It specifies CASSSRTGEGYTF.

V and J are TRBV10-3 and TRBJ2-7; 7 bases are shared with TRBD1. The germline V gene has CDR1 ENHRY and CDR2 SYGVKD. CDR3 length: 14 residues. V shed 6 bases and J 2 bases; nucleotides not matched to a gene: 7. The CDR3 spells CAIRSQGDAYEQYF. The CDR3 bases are TGTGCCATCAGGAGTCAGGGGGATGCCTACGAGCAGTACTTC.

The DNA of the CDR3 is TGTGCCAGCAGCCCGGGGGGGCCCACAGATACGCAGTATTTT. Encoded protein: CASSPGGPTDTQYF. The gene calls are TRBV11-3 and TRBJ2-3, with TRBD2 matching 8 bases. This CDR3 is built from 14 residues. In germline, CDR1 is SGHNT, CDR2 YENEEA. V dropped 5 bases and J dropped 2; count of bases not matched to a gene: 3.

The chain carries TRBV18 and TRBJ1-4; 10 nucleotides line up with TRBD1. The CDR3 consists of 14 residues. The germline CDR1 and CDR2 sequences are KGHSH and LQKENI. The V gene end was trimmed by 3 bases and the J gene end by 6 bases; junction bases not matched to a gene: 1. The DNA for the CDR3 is TGTGCCAGCTCACCCGGGACAGGGGATGAAAAACTGTTTTTT. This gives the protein CASSPGTGDEKLFF.

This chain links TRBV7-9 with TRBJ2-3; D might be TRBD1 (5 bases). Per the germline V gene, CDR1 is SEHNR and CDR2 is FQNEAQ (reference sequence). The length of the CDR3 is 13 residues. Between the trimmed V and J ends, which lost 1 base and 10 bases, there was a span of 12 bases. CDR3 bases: TGTGCCAGCAGCTTAGACGTGGCAGGGTCGCAGTATTTT. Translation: CASSLDVAGSQYF.

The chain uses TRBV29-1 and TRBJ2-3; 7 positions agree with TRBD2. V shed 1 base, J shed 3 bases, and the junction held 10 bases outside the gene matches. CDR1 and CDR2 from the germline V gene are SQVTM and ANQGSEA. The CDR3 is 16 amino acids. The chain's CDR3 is CSVEGGAGAGTDTQYF. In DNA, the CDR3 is TGCAGCGTTGAAGGGGGCGCGGGAGCTGGGACAGATACGCAGTATTTT.

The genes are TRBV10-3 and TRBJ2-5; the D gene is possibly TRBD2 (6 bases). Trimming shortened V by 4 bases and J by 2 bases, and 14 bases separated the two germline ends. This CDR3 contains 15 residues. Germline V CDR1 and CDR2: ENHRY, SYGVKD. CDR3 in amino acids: CAISAGERIQETQYF. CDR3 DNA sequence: TGTGCCATCAGTGCGGGGGAGAGGATACAAGAGACCCAGTACTTC.

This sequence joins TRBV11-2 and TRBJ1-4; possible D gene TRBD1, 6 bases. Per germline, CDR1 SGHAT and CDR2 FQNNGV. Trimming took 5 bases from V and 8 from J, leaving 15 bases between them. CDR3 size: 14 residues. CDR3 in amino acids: CASSPQGKLEKLFF. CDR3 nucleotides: TGTGCCAGCAGCCCACAGGGCAAACTGGAAAAACTGTTTTTT.

CDR3 protein: CASSPHTGTGTDTQYF. CDR3 in DNA: TGTGCCAGCAGCCCCCACACCGGGACTGGCACAGATACGCAGTATTTT. The chain uses TRBV7-2 and TRBJ2-3, with D perhaps matching TRBD2 (6 bases). The CDR3 covers 16 residues. Germline V lookup: CDR1 SGHTA, CDR2 FQGNSA. Trimming stripped 5 bases from V and 1 base from J, with 16 bases between.

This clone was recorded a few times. In DNA form, the CDR3 reads TGTGCCAGCGGGAGGGACTTGGGAGAGACCCAGTACTTC. Translating it yields CASGRDLGETQYF. The chain is built from TRBV2 and TRBJ2-5; 7 bases align to TRBD2. Per the germline V gene, CDR1 is SNHLY and CDR2 is FYNNEI. J was trimmed by 4 bases and V by 8 bases; bases with no gene match: 7. The CDR3 totals 13 residues.

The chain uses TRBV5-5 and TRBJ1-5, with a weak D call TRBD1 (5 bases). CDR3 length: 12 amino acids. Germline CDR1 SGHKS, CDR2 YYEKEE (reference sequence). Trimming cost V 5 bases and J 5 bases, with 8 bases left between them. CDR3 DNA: TGTGCCAGCAGGGCGGGGGATCAGCCCCAGCATTTT. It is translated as CASRAGDQPQHF.

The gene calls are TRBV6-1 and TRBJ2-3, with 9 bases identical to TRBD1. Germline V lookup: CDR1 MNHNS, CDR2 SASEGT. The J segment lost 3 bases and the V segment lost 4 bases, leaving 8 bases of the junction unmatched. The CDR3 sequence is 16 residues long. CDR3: CASSVSPGQGTDTQYF. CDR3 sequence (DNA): TGTGCCAGCAGTGTAAGTCCGGGACAGGGTACAGATACGCAGTATTTT.

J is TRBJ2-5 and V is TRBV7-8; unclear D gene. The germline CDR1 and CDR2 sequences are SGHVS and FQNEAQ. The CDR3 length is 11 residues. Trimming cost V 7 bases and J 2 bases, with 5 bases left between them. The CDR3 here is CASTTQETQYF. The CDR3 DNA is TGTGCCAGCACCACACAAGAGACCCAGTACTTC.

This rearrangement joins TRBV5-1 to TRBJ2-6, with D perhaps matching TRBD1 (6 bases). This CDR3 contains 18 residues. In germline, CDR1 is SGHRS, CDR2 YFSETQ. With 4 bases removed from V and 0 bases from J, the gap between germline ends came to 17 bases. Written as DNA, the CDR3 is TGCGCCAGCAGCCAGTTGGACAGCTCACCCTCTGGGGCCAACGTCCTGACTTTC. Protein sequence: CASSQLDSSPSGANVLTF.

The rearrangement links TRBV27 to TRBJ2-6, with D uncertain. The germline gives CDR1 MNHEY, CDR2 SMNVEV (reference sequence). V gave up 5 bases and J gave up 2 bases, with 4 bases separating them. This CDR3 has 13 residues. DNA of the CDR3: TGTGCCAGCAGTCCTCCTGGGGCCAACGTCCTGACTTTC. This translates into CASSPPGANVLTF.

The CDR3 protein is CASSVYGVAEAFF. The CDR3 DNA sequence: TGCGCCAGCTCCGTTTATGGAGTTGCTGAAGCTTTCTTT. This rearrangement joins TRBV5-1 to TRBJ1-1, with D hard to call. V shed 7 bases and J shed 6 bases, with 16 bases lying between them. CDR1 is SGHRS and CDR2 is YFSETQ in the germline V gene. The CDR3 covers 13 residues.

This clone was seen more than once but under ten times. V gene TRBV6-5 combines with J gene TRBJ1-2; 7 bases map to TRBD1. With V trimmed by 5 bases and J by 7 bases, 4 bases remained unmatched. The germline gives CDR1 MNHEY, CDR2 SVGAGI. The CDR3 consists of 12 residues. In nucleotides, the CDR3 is TGTGCCAGCAGTGGCCGACAGGGTGGCTACACCTTC. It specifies CASSGRQGGYTF.